This T cell receptor (beta chain) stems from a study of T cell changes during pregnancy in multiple sclerosis. Using immunoSEQ multiplex PCR, the repertoire was profiled, and TCRdb retains in-frame clones only, with some absent. The sample lists about 60,000 clones, about 90% occurring once. This clone appeared a few times. J lost 4 bases, V lost 5 bases, and 5 bases had no gene match. Looked up from germline, CDR1 is SGHTA and CDR2 is FQGNSA. CDR3 length: 13 amino acids. The chain recombines TRBV7-2 with TRBJ2-7, with 7 bases identical to TRBD2. The receptor was derived from a female donor in good health, enrolled as a control in a pregnancy study. Sequenced here: peripheral blood, sampled in the second trimester of pregnancy. Here the CDR3 DNA reads TGTGCCAGCAGCACGGGACTAACTTACGAGCAGTACTTC. Protein sequence: CASSTGLTYEQYF.